Each of the 6 T cell receptor beta chains below was sequenced from the same sample in a study of identical twins. Each CDR3 protein gets one entry after TCRdb re-called the 5' RACE reads with MiXCR. The data contain about 260,000 distinct CDR3 sequences, about 7% of them singletons. The sample also formed part of further work on yellow fever vaccine responses in identical twins.

The sequenced sample consisted of memory (CD45RO+) T cells sorted from blood. These TCRs come from a woman aged 18-29 years in good health.

The rearrangement links TRBV27 to TRBJ1-4; D unclear. This CDR3 has 13 residues. V was pared by 1 base and J by 6 bases, with 6 bases between. Germline CDR1 and CDR2: MNHEY and SMNVEV (reference sequence). CDR3 nucleotides: TGTGCCAGCAGTTTATACGAGGATGAAAAACTGTTTTTT. This gives the protein CASSLYEDEKLFF.

This clonotype turned up a few times. V gene TRBV19 combines with J gene TRBJ2-2; 7 positions match TRBD1. In germline, CDR1 is LNHDA, CDR2 SQIVND (reference sequence). V trimming: 8 bases; J trimming: 2 bases; junction bases outside the gene matches: 5. The length of the CDR3 is 14 residues. The CDR3, as DNA: TGTGCCAGTTTGGGACAGAGAAACACCGGGGAGCTGTTTTTT. Encoded protein: CASLGQRNTGELFF.

This clonotype was found many times. This rearrangement joins TRBV20-1 to TRBJ2-1, with 7 nucleotides matching TRBD2. The CDR3 spans 16 residues. Germline CDR1 reads DFQATT; CDR2 reads SNEGSKA (reference sequence). The J segment lost 0 bases and the V segment lost 3 bases, leaving 8 bases of the junction unmatched. This chain's CDR3 is CSASSPLAASYNEQFF. CDR3 sequence (DNA): TGCAGTGCTAGTTCCCCTCTAGCGGCCTCCTACAATGAGCAGTTCTTC.

In its sample, this clonotype was seen many times. This sequence joins TRBV12-3 or TRBV12-4 and TRBJ2-4, with 7 bases matching TRBD1. The CDR3 is 15 amino acids. V dropped 6 bases and J dropped 0; count of bases not matched to a gene: 5. The CDR3 DNA reads TGTGCCAGCAGAGGACAGGAGATAGCCAAAAACATTCAGTACTTC. Its translation: CASRGQEIAKNIQYF.

The rearrangement uses TRBV29-1 and TRBJ2-3; 9 bases are shared with TRBD2. The CDR3 loop spans 15 amino acids. V was clipped by 3 bases and J by 4 bases; unmatched bases: 8. Per germline, CDR1 SQVTM and CDR2 ANQGSEA. CDR3 coding DNA: TGCAGCGTTGAGATTAGCGGGAGTGGGGCAGATACGCAGTATTTT. Its translation: CSVEISGSGADTQYF.

V and J are TRBV5-1 and TRBJ2-1; the D gene could be TRBD1 or TRBD2 (5 bases each). This CDR3 spans 15 amino acids. In germline, CDR1 is SGHRS, CDR2 YFSETQ. Trimming pared 5 bases from V and 6 bases from J, leaving 18 bases between. The CDR3 nucleotides are TGCGCCAGCAGTCCCGGGACCCACAACGCCAATGAGCAGTTCTTC. Amino acid sequence: CASSPGTHNANEQFF. The full variable domain, rest sourced from reference TRBV5-1 and TRBJ2-1, is KAGVTQTPRYLIKTRGQQVTLSCSPISGHRSVSWYQQTPGQGLQFLFEYFSETQRNKGNFPGRFSGRQFSNSRSEMNVSTLELGDSALYLCASSPGTHNANEQFFGPGTRLTVL.